The rows below give T cell receptor beta chains drawn from one sample of a study of shared clonotypes between healthy human individuals. Data came from immunoSEQ multiplex PCR; TCRdb stores just in-frame clones and leaves some out. The table records around 350,000 clones, less than 85% of them present only once. Sequenced material: memory CD4+ T cells sorted from blood. These receptors originate from a man aged 30 to 45 in good health. Both conserved end residues are part of each CDR3. D genes are given only for firm matches. A row's size may be missing; if present it is once, few, many or a size class.

>.|TRBJ2-5|TRBV18|.
CASSPGAGETQYF
TGTGCCAGCTCACCAGGGGCGGGGGAGACCCAGTACTTC
>.|TRBJ2-7|TRBV6-1|.
CASTPGTVSYEQYF
TGTGCCAGCACCCCCGGGACGGTATCCTACGAGCAGTACTTC
>once|TRBJ2-5|TRBV9|TRBD1
CASSPGQFETQYF
TGTGCCAGCAGCCCGGGACAGTTTGAGACCCAGTACTTC
>.|TRBJ1-1|TRBV28|.
CASTLGMNTEAFF
TGTGCCAGTACCCTCGGGATGAACACTGAAGCTTTCTTT
>many|TRBJ2-1|TRBV11-1|TRBD2
CASSLRALAGGSYNEQFF
TGTGCCAGCAGCCTACGGGCTCTAGCGGGAGGCTCCTACAATGAGCAGTTCTTC
>.|TRBJ1-3|TRBV18|.
CASSPGGTGNTIYF
TGTGCCAGCTCACCGGGGGGGACTGGAAACACCATATATTTT
>once|TRBJ2-7|TRBV2|TRBD1
CASSDSEGQGVYEQYF
TGTGCCAGCAGTGATAGTGAGGGACAGGGGGTATACGAGCAGTACTTC
>.|TRBJ1-1|TRBV6-1|.
CASILVAAEAFF
TGTGCCAGCATCTTAGTGGCCGCCGAAGCTTTCTTT
>.|TRBJ1-2|TRBV5-5|TRBD1
CASSSQSGQGSYYGYTF
TGTGCCAGCAGCTCGCAAAGTGGACAGGGTTCGTACTATGGCTACACCTTC
>.|TRBJ2-3|TRBV2|.
CASTIRLSTDTQYF
TGTGCCAGCACAATAAGACTAAGCACAGATACGCAGTATTTT
>.|TRBJ2-5|TRBV2|.
CASMRLGLQETQYF
TGTGCCAGCATGCGGCTCGGACTGCAAGAGACCCAGTACTTC
>.|TRBJ1-2|TRBV10-2|.
CASSETGSGYGYTF
TGCGCCAGCAGTGAGACTGGATCGGGCTATGGCTACACCTTC
>.|TRBJ2-6|TRBV10-3|.
CAISEGDSGANVLTF
TGTGCCATCAGTGAGGGTGACTCTGGGGCCAACGTCCTGACTTTC
>.|TRBJ1-1|TRBV11-2|.
CASSFPVYSNTEAFF
TGTGCCAGCAGCTTCCCAGTATATTCGAACACTGAAGCTTTCTTT
>.|TRBJ2-3|TRBV7-2|TRBD2
CASSLSGRAGDTQYF
TGTGCCAGCAGCCTTAGCGGGAGGGCCGGGGATACGCAGTATTTT
>few|TRBJ1-2|TRBV5-1|.
CASSFKPPGGYTF
TGCGCCAGCAGCTTCAAACCGCCAGGCGGCTACACCTTC
>once|TRBJ1-5|TRBV7-9|.
CASSSLDRANQPQHF
TGTGCCAGCAGCTCTCTGGACAGAGCTAATCAGCCCCAGCATTTT
>.|TRBJ2-7|TRBV21-1|.
CASSKGTLVREGLSYEQYF
TGTGCCAGCAGCAAAGGGACCCTCGTTAGGGAGGGGCTGTCCTACGAGCAGTACTTC
>.|TRBJ2-4|TRBV5-1|TRBD1
CASSPSQGDTVQYF
TGCGCCAGCAGCCCGTCACAGGGGGATACGGTTCAGTACTTC
>.|TRBJ2-1|TRBV5-1|.
CASSLGGARTGEQFF
TGCGCCAGCAGCTTGGGGGGTGCTAGAACAGGTGAGCAGTTCTTC
>.|TRBJ2-3|TRBV2|.
CASSVSVSTDTQYF
TGTGCCAGCAGTGTTTCGGTTAGCACAGATACGCAGTATTTT
>.|TRBJ1-1|TRBV2|.
CASSWTGKAFF
TGTGCCAGCAGTTGGACCGGGAAGGCTTTCTTT
>.|TRBJ1-5|TRBV27|.
CASSKRSLNQPQHF
TGTGCCAGCAGTAAGAGAAGTCTCAATCAGCCCCAGCATTTT
>.|TRBJ2-7|TRBV30|TRBD1
CAWTMEETGHYEQYF
TGTGCCTGGACAATGGAAGAGACAGGGCACTACGAGCAGTACTTC
>.|TRBJ2-1|TRBV20-1|.
CSAYRSSPLF
TGCAGTGCTTACCGGTCCTCCCCCCTCTTC
>.|TRBJ1-5|TRBV9|.
CASSVTGGGNQPQHF
TGTGCCAGCAGCGTAACAGGAGGTGGCAATCAGCCCCAGCATTTT
>.|TRBJ2-3|TRBV5-6|.
CASSLLSPTDTQYF
TGTGCCAGCAGCTTACTTTCCCCCACAGATACGCAGTATTTT
>.|TRBJ2-1|TRBV10-1|TRBD1
CASSEGQGGNEQFF
TGCGCCAGCAGTGAGGGACAGGGGGGTAATGAGCAGTTCTTC
>few|TRBJ2-7|TRBV7-2|.
CASSWDGNSYEQYF
TGTGCCAGCAGCTGGGACGGGAACTCCTACGAGCAGTACTTC
>few|TRBJ1-2|TRBV12-5|TRBD1
CASGPGGLGYTF
TGTGCTAGTGGGCCAGGGGGCTTAGGCTACACCTTC
>many|TRBJ1-5|TRBV18|TRBD1
CASSPDRAVQPQHF
TGTGCCAGCTCACCGGACAGGGCCGTTCAGCCCCAGCATTTT
>.|TRBJ2-3|TRBV27|.
CASSLLSGRITDTQYF
TGTGCCAGCAGTCTCCTAAGTGGGCGGATCACAGATACGCAGTATTTT
>many|TRBJ2-1|TRBV7-8|.
CASSLAMSSYNEQFF
TGTGCCAGCAGCTTAGCGATGAGCTCCTACAATGAGCAGTTCTTC
>.|TRBJ2-3|TRBV27|.
CASPFEGEGYF
TGTGCCAGTCCCTTCGAGGGTGAAGGGTATTTT
>.|TRBJ1-1|TRBV5-1|.
CASSLSGYTEAFF
TGCGCCAGCAGCTTGTCGGGGTACACTGAAGCTTTCTTT
>.|TRBJ2-7|TRBV4-3|.
CASSQVRGYEQYF
TGCGCCAGCAGCCAAGTAAGAGGTTACGAGCAGTACTTC
>.|TRBJ2-7|TRBV6-1|.
CASSENRYEQYF
TGTGCCAGCAGTGAAAATAGATACGAGCAGTACTTC
>.|TRBJ2-1|TRBV7-6|TRBD2
CASSLATSGNYNEQFF
TGTGCCAGCAGCTTAGCGACTAGCGGTAACTACAATGAGCAGTTCTTC
>.|TRBJ2-7|TRBV6-5|TRBD2
CASRRLAGVNEQYF
TGTGCCAGCAGGCGACTAGCGGGAGTTAACGAGCAGTACTTC
>few|TRBJ1-2|TRBV4-1|TRBD1
CASSDPGQGHFNYGYTF
TGCGCCAGCAGCGACCCGGGACAGGGTCACTTTAACTATGGCTACACCTTC
>.|TRBJ2-7|TRBV4-3|.
CASSQGGSGGFVQYF
TGCGCCAGCAGCCAAGGAGGCTCGGGGGGCTTCGTGCAGTACTTC
>.|TRBJ1-5|TRBV2|.
CASTDNSNQPQHF
TGTGCCAGCACGGACAATAGCAATCAGCCCCAGCATTTT
>.|TRBJ2-7|TRBV7-2|TRBD2
CASTVTGGSAPREQYF
TGTGCCAGCACCGTTACGGGGGGTAGCGCGCCCCGCGAGCAGTACTTC
>few|TRBJ2-1|TRBV7-3|.
CASSSTEGPQFF
TGTGCCAGCAGCTCTACCGAGGGACCGCAGTTCTTC
>many|TRBJ1-2|TRBV4-3|.
CASSQDSSEFYGYTF
TGCGCCAGCAGCCAAGACTCCTCGGAGTTCTATGGCTACACCTTC
>.|TRBJ2-2|TRBV7-2|TRBD2
CASSLVGGKNTGELFF
TGTGCCAGCAGCTTAGTCGGGGGGAAGAACACCGGGGAGCTGTTTTTT
>few|TRBJ2-2|TRBV6-1|TRBD2
CASRGLAATGELFF
TGTGCCAGCCGTGGGCTAGCGGCCACCGGGGAGCTGTTTTTT
>.|TRBJ2-7|TRBV27|TRBD2
CASSPSAGAGYEQYF
TGTGCCAGCAGTCCCTCAGCGGGAGCGGGCTACGAGCAGTACTTC
>.|TRBJ2-5|TRBV6-1|TRBD2
CASKRLAETQYF
TGTGCCAGCAAACGACTAGCGGAGACCCAGTACTTC
>many|TRBJ2-7|TRBV10-1|.
CASSDWGAAAEQYF
TGCGCCAGCAGTGACTGGGGCGCGGCGGCGGAGCAGTACTTC
>.|TRBJ2-6|TRBV4-2|.
CASSQAGRASGANVLTF
TGTGCCAGCAGCCAAGCGGGAAGGGCTTCAGGGGCCAACGTCCTGACTTTC
>.|TRBJ2-5|TRBV7-2|.
CASSKSGGETQYF
TGTGCCAGCAGCAAAAGTGGGGGAGAGACCCAGTACTTC
>.|TRBJ2-1|TRBV7-2|TRBD1
CASTLMETGGKPNEQFF
TGTGCCAGCACCCTTATGGAAACAGGGGGAAAGCCGAATGAGCAGTTCTTC
>.|TRBJ2-5|TRBV7-9|TRBD1
CASSLDRGRIQETQYF
TGTGCCAGCAGCTTAGACAGGGGGAGAATCCAAGAGACCCAGTACTTC
>.|TRBJ2-5|TRBV18|.
CASSATGIDPTQYF
TGTGCCAGCTCGGCCACGGGTATAGACCCGACCCAGTACTTC
>once|TRBJ2-7|TRBV19|.
CASSMGIYEQYF
TGTGCCAGTAGTATGGGCATCTACGAGCAGTACTTC
>.|TRBJ2-7|TRBV2|.
CASSDDSGYEQYF
TGTGCCAGCAGCGACGACTCTGGCTACGAGCAGTACTTC